The entry below gives a single T cell receptor (beta chain) sequence along with its context. This CDR3 spans 16 amino acids. Looked up from germline, CDR1 is LNHDA and CDR2 is SQIVND (reference sequence). Trimming stripped 6 bases from V and 0 bases from J, with 17 bases between. The table came from immunoSEQ multiplex PCR; TCRdb's copy has only in-frame clones and leaves some out. The profile shows 58,000 or so clones, about 88% of them singletons. The sample comes from a study of OX40 agonist ivuxolimab in advanced cancers. On the study more broadly: Patients were treated with intravenous ivuxolimab, dosed at 0.01 to 10 mg/kg and infused every 2 weeks. The study enrolled dose-escalation patients with hepatocellular carcinoma, melanoma, renal cell or head and neck cancer. A male proportion of approximately 80% was recorded, with mean age about 62 years and range roughly 23 to 90. Eligibility admitted prior anti-PD-1, anti-PD-L1 or anti-CTLA-4 therapy; approximately 40% had some.

This chain uses TRBV19 with TRBJ1-1, with D maybe TRBD1 (5 bases). The sequencing here drew on CD4+ or CD8+ T cells sorted from blood, taken in a trial of the OX40 agonist ivuxolimab. This sequence was found in an adult with an advanced solid tumor such as melanoma, head and neck, liver or kidney cancer. The CDR3 DNA reads as TGTGCCAGTAGGATGGGAGACAGAGGTTTGAACACTGAAGCTTTCTTT. Translation: CASRMGDRGLNTEAFF.